This TCR beta chain appears in the sequencing data of a study of blood T cell repertoires in COVID-19. The authors' processing: From reference gene primer amplification, estimates of nucleated cell counts were derived. Profiled with immunoSEQ multiplex PCR; TCRdb holds only in-frame clones, not every one. D and trimming were read from the DNA, whereas the V and J calls and clone size are those reported in that table. The table has more than 250,000 clones, 70% to 90% seen once. Germline V CDR1 and CDR2: SGHDN, FVKESK. There are 15 residues in the CDR3. The V gene end was trimmed by 4 bases and the J gene end by 5 bases; junction bases not matched to a gene: 7. In assigning cohorts, the study relied on participant-reported clinical history.

The TCR originated in a woman aged 25 to 39 who had recovered from COVID-19. The chain is built from TRBV14 and TRBJ2-2; TRBD1 matches 7 bases. The specimen sequenced was PBMCs or T cells enriched from blood (not recorded which). DNA for the CDR3: TGTGCCAGCAGCCGACTCACAGGGGCTACCGGGGAGCTGTTTTTT. Encoded protein: CASSRLTGATGELFF.